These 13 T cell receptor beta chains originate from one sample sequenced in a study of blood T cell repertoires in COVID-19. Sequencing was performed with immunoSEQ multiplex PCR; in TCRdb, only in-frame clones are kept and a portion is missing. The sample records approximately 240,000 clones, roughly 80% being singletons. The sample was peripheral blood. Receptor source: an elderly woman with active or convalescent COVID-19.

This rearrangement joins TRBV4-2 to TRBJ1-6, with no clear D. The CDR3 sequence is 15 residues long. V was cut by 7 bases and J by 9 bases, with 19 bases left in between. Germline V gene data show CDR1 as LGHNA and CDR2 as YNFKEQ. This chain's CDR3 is CASTYEAARGSPLHF. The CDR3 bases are TGTGCCAGCACCTACGAGGCCGCTCGGGGTTCACCCCTCCACTTT.

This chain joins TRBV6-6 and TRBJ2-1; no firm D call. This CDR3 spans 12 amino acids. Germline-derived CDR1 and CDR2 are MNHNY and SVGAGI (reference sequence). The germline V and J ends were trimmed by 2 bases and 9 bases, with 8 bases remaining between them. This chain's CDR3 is CASSYLLGEQFF. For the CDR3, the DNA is TGTGCCAGCAGTTACCTCCTCGGTGAGCAGTTCTTC.

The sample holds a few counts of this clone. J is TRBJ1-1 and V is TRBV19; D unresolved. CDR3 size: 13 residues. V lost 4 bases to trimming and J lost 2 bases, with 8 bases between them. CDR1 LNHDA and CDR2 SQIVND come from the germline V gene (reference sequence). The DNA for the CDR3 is TGTGCCAGTAGTAAACAGCCCAACACTGAAGCTTTCTTT. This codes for CASSKQPNTEAFF.

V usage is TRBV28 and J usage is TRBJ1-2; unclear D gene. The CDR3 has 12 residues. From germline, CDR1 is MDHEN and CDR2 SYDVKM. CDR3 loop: CVVSNRVRGYTF. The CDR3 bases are TGTGTTGTTTCTAACAGAGTCCGTGGCTACACCTTC.

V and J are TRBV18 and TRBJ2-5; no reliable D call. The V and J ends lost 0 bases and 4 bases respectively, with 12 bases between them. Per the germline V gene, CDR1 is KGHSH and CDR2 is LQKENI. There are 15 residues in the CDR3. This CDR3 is CASSPPRPYPETQYF. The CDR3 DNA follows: TGTGCCAGCTCACCACCTCGTCCCTATCCAGAGACCCAGTACTTC. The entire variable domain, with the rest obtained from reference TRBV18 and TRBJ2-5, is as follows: NAGVMQNPRHLVRRRGQEARLRCSPMKGHSHVYWYRQLPEEGLKFMVYLQKENIIDESGMPKERFSAEFPKEGPSILRIQQVVRGDSAAYFCASSPPRPYPETQYFGPGTRLLVL.

CDR3: CASSKGDRGSNQPQHF. CDR3 DNA: TGCGCCAGCAGCAAAGGGGACAGGGGTAGCAATCAGCCCCAGCATTTT. The chain combines TRBV5-1 with TRBJ1-5; 10 nucleotides line up with TRBD1. The CDR3 loop spans 16 amino acids. Per the germline V gene, CDR1 is SGHRS and CDR2 is YFSETQ. The J segment lost 0 bases and the V segment lost 4 bases, leaving 4 bases of the junction unmatched.

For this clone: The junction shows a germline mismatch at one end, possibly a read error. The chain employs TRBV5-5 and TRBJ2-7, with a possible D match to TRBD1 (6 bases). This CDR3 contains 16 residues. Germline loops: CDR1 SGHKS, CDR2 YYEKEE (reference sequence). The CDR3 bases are TGTGCCAGCAGCCCGACATCCGGGACATCGTCCTCCGAGCAGTACTTC. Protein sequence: CASSPTSGTSSSEQYF. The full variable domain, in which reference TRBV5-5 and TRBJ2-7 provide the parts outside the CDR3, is DAGVTQSPTHLIKTRGQQVTLRCSPISGHKSVSWYQQVLGQGPQFIFQYYEKEERGRGNFPDRFSARQFPNYSSELNVNALLLGDSALYLCASSPTSGTSSSEQYFGPGTRLTVT.

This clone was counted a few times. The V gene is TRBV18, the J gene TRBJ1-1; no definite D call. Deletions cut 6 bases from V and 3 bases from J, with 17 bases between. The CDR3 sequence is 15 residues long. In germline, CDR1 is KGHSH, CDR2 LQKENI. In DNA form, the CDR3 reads TGTGCCAGCTCGCCTTCAGTCGCCAGGTACACTGAAGCTTTCTTT. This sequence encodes CASSPSVARYTEAFF. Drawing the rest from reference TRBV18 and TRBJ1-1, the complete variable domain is NAGVMQNPRHLVRRRGQEARLRCSPMKGHSHVYWYRQLPEEGLKFMVYLQKENIIDESGMPKERFSAEFPKEGPSILRIQQVVRGDSAAYFCASSPSVARYTEAFFGQGTRLTVV.

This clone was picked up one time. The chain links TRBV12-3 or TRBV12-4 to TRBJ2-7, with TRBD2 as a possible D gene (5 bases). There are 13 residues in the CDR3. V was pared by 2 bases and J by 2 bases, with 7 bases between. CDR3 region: CASSLRGTYEQYF. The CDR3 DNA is TGTGCCAGCAGTTTAAGAGGGACCTACGAGCAGTACTTC.

CDR3 amino acids: CASSLVQGASQAQYF. The DNA of the CDR3 is TGCGCCAGCAGCTTAGTACAGGGGGCGTCGCAGGCGCAGTATTTT. This chain uses TRBV5-1 with TRBJ2-3, with 9 positions matching TRBD1. Trimming cost V 2 bases and J 10 bases; bases outside gene matches: 11. Germline lookup yields CDR1 SGHRS and CDR2 YFSETQ. CDR3 length: 15 residues. Full variable domain (outside the CDR3, taken from reference TRBV5-1 and TRBJ2-3): KAGVTQTPRYLIKTRGQQVTLSCSPISGHRSVSWYQQTPGQGLQFLFEYFSETQRNKGNFPGRFSGRQFSNSRSEMNVSTLELGDSALYLCASSLVQGASQAQYFGPGTRLTVL.

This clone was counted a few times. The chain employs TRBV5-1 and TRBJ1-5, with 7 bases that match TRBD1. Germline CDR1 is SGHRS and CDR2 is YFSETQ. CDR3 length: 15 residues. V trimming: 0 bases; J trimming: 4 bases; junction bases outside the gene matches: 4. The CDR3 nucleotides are TGCGCCAGCAGCTTGGAGTCAGGGGGGAATCAGCCCCAGCATTTT. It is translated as CASSLESGGNQPQHF.

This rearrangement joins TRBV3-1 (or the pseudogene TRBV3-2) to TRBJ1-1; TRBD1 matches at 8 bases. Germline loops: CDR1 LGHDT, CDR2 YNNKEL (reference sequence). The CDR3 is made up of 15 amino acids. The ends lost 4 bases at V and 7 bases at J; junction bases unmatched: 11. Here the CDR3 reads CASSRPDRAVGEAFF. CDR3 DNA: TGTGCCAGCAGCCGCCCGGACAGGGCCGTGGGTGAAGCTTTCTTT.

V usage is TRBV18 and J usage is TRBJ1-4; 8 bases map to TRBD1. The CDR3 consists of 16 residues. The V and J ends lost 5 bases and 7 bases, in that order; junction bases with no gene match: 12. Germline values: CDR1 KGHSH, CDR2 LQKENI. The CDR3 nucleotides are TGTGCCAGCTCAGACGGACAGGGTCGAGGGGGTGAAAAACTGTTTTTT. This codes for CASSDGQGRGGEKLFF.